Listed below are T cell receptor beta chains from one sample, sequenced in a study of shared clonotypes between healthy human individuals. The method was immunoSEQ multiplex PCR; TCRdb's version includes in-frame clones alone and lacks a portion of them. Of almost 700,000 clones in the sample, just over 90% were seen once. The sequenced sample consisted of naive CD8+ T cells sorted from blood. The receptors were gathered from a young man in good health. The CDR3 runs from the conserved cysteine through the conserved F or W. D genes are given only for firm matches. The size entry is marked missing in some rows and otherwise reads once, few, many or a size class.

>TRBV5-1|TRBJ2-3|once|-
TGCGCCAGCAGCTTGGAACAGTTTAGCACAGATACGCAGTATTTT
CASSLEQFSTDTQYF
>TRBV28|TRBJ1-5|-|TRBD1
TGTGCCAGCAGCCTTCAGGGGGGCAATCAGCCCCAGCATTTT
CASSLQGGNQPQHF
>TRBV13|TRBJ2-7|-|TRBD1
TGTGCCAGCAGCTCGGGACAGGGCCTGGACGAGCAGTACTTC
CASSSGQGLDEQYF
>TRBV27|TRBJ2-2|-|-
TGTGCCAGCAGTTTAAGGCGGAGGAGGGGCCCCGGGGAGCTGTTTTTT
CASSLRRRRGPGELFF
>TRBV30|TRBJ1-1|once|TRBD1
TGTGCCTGGAGGGACGGGACAGGCTCGAACACTGAAGCTTTCTTT
CAWRDGTGSNTEAFF
>TRBV27|TRBJ2-1|-|TRBD2
TGTGCCAGCAGTACCCTGGGCGGGGGCAATGAGCAGTTCTTC
CASSTLGGGNEQFF
>TRBV7-9|TRBJ1-1|-|-
TGTGCCAGCAGCTTTATATTAGCGAACACTGAAGCTTTCTTT
CASSFILANTEAFF
>TRBV10-2|TRBJ2-7|few|-
TGCGCCAGCAGTGAGCCTAGCTACGAGCAGTACTTC
CASSEPSYEQYF
>TRBV29-1|TRBJ2-7|few|TRBD1
TGCAGCGCCCTGCCGGGACAGGGAAGAAACGAGCAGTACTTC
CSALPGQGRNEQYF
>TRBV27|TRBJ2-7|-|-
TGTGCCAGCAGTCAGAACCCGGGCTTCGGGATCAAAAGCGATCTAAACGAGCAGTACTTC
CASSQNPGFGIKSDLNEQYF
>TRBV5-1|TRBJ2-7|-|-
TGCGCCAGCAGCTTGGAGGGAGCAGGATTCGAGCAGTACTTC
CASSLEGAGFEQYF
>TRBV10-3|TRBJ2-7|-|-
TGTGCCATCAGTGAGTCCGCGGCGGAGCAGTACTTC
CAISESAAEQYF
>TRBV6-5|TRBJ2-7|-|-
TGTGCCACAGAGACAGGAGCCTACGAGCAGTACTTC
CATETGAYEQYF
>TRBV14|TRBJ2-7|-|TRBD1
TGTGCCAGCAGCCATCACACGGGACAGCCCTCCTACGAGCAGTACTTC
CASSHHTGQPSYEQYF
>TRBV6-1|TRBJ1-2|-|-
TGTGCCAGCAGTGAACGGCAGGGAGACTACACCTTC
CASSERQGDYTF